This is a list of T cell receptor beta chains from one sample in a study of brain T cells in children with intractable seizures. Repertoires were generated with immunoSEQ multiplex PCR, while TCRdb's copy carries only in-frame clones and drops some. This repertoire shows over 20,000 clones, around 94% found once; its top ten account for under 7.5%. The sample was peripheral blood, taken at surgery. The receptors derive from a boy aged 10-17 years with focal cortical dysplasia and intractable seizures. CDR3s include the opening cysteine and the closing phenylalanine or tryptophan. Each record gives: V gene, clone size, D gene, J gene, CDR3 protein, CDR3 DNA. D genes are given only for firm matches. Expanded clones get a size class; other rows say once, few or many, or leave the size out.

TRBV28	once	TRBD1	TRBJ1-5	CASSDIGGAGQPQHF	TGTGCCAGCAGTGATATAGGGGGCGCGGGTCAGCCCCAGCATTTT
TRBV10-3	-	-	TRBJ1-2	CAISGVYGYTF	TGTGCCATCAGTGGGGTCTATGGCTACACCTTC
TRBV7-3	-	-	TRBJ1-6	CASSFTGNSPLHF	TGTGCCAGCAGTTTTACAGGGAATTCACCCCTCCACTTT
TRBV2	-	TRBD2	TRBJ2-1	CASSPTSGYNEQFF	TGTGCCAGCAGTCCGACTAGCGGATACAATGAGCAGTTCTTC
TRBV18	-	-	TRBJ2-3	CASSPTPDTDTQYF	TGTGCCAGCTCACCCACTCCTGACACAGATACGCAGTATTTT
TRBV9	-	-	TRBJ2-3	CASSVEGGDTTDTQYF	TGTGCCAGCAGCGTAGAGGGCGGGGATACCACAGATACGCAGTATTTT
TRBV29-1	-	-	TRBJ2-1	CSTDRDKSSYNEQFF	TGCAGCACCGACCGGGACAAGAGCTCCTACAATGAGCAGTTCTTC
TRBV6-2/TRBV6-3	once	TRBD2	TRBJ2-5	CASSSGTRLVETQYF	TGTGCCAGCAGTTCCGGGACTAGGCTTGTGGAGACCCAGTACTTC
TRBV10-3	-	-	TRBJ1-3	CAISTLEGKTGNTIYF	TGTGCCATCAGTACCCTAGAAGGTAAAACTGGAAACACCATATATTTT
TRBV4-1	-	TRBD1	TRBJ1-4	CASSLRDRGTNEKLFF	TGCGCCAGCAGCCTCCGGGACAGGGGCACTAATGAAAAACTGTTTTTT
TRBV28	-	-	TRBJ2-2	CASSFRVTGELFF	TGTGCCAGCAGTTTCCGGGTTACCGGGGAGCTGTTTTTT
TRBV11-2	-	-	TRBJ2-1	CASSLGAGIRFGKQFF	TGTGCCAGCAGCTTAGGGGCGGGGATAAGGTTTGGGAAGCAGTTCTTC
TRBV7-9	-	TRBD1	TRBJ1-2	CASSLAGDRHGYTF	TGTGCCAGCAGCTTAGCAGGGGACAGGCATGGCTACACCTTC
TRBV29-1	-	TRBD1	TRBJ1-2	CSVEGDRGGYTF	TGCAGCGTTGAGGGAGACAGGGGAGGCTACACCTTC
TRBV28	-	-	TRBJ1-5	CASTTGPHQPQHF	TGTGCCAGCACCACAGGGCCCCACCAGCCCCAGCATTTT
TRBV5-8	-	TRBD2	TRBJ2-1	CASSGSSGAIRWGNEQFF	TGTGCCAGCAGTGGTAGCAGCGGGGCGATCCGTTGGGGCAATGAGCAGTTCTTC
TRBV7-9	-	TRBD1	TRBJ1-4	CASSARQGSNEKLFF	TGTGCCAGCAGCGCCCGACAGGGTAGTAATGAAAAACTGTTTTTT
TRBV4-1	-	-	TRBJ2-1	CASSFRDSSYNEQFF	TGCGCCAGCAGCTTTCGGGACTCCTCCTACAATGAGCAGTTCTTC
TRBV27	-	TRBD1	TRBJ1-6	CASPKRWVTNRGLVGSPLHF	TGTGCCAGCCCGAAGCGTTGGGTCACCAACAGGGGGTTAGTCGGATCACCCCTCCACTTT
TRBV4-1	-	TRBD1	TRBJ2-5	CASSQVRGQGEETQYF	TGCGCCAGCAGCCAAGTACGGGGACAGGGGGAAGAGACCCAGTACTTC
TRBV28	once	TRBD1	TRBJ1-3	CASRTTGGWGNTIYF	TGTGCCAGCAGGACCACAGGGGGATGGGGAAACACCATATATTTT
TRBV29-1	-	TRBD2	TRBJ2-3	CSVETEERGGPDTQYF	TGCAGCGTTGAAACTGAGGAGCGGGGGGGCCCAGATACGCAGTATTTT
TRBV5-1	-	TRBD1	TRBJ1-1	CASTQGRGLGTEAFF	TGCGCCAGCACCCAAGGCAGGGGGCTTGGCACTGAAGCTTTCTTT
TRBV28	-	-	TRBJ1-1	CASRSGGTEAFF	TGTGCCAGCCGCTCGGGTGGGACTGAAGCTTTCTTT
TRBV7-9	once	TRBD2	TRBJ2-3	CASSLVSGNWDTQYF	TGTGCCAGCAGCTTAGTTAGCGGGAACTGGGATACGCAGTATTTT
TRBV7-8	-	-	TRBJ1-2	CASSLAGTGYYGYTF	TGTGCCAGCAGCTTAGCGGGAACGGGTTACTATGGCTACACCTTC
TRBV6-5	-	TRBD1	TRBJ1-1	CASRRTGGTEAFF	TGTGCCAGCAGGCGGACAGGGGGCACTGAAGCTTTCTTT
TRBV23-1	-	-	TRBJ1-5	CASSQSPPTSNQPQHF	TGCGCCAGCAGTCAATCGCCACCGACTAGCAATCAGCCCCAGCATTTT
TRBV28	-	TRBD1	TRBJ1-6	CASNLGTGINSPLHF	TGTGCCAGCAACTTGGGGACAGGGATTAATTCACCCCTCCACTTT
TRBV10-3	-	-	TRBJ2-2	CATSDRSNTGELFF	TGTGCCACTTCGGACAGATCGAACACCGGGGAGCTGTTTTTT
TRBV7-9	-	-	TRBJ1-1	CASSLGGRNTEAFF	TGTGCCAGCAGCCTAGGGGGGAGGAACACTGAAGCTTTCTTT
TRBV11-2	-	-	TRBJ1-2	CASSLGRGGPYGYTF	TGTGCCAGCAGCTTAGGCAGGGGCGGGCCCTATGGCTACACCTTC
TRBV3-1/TRBV3-2	once	TRBD1	TRBJ1-6	CASSHIRDRDGSPLHF	TGTGCCAGCAGCCACATACGGGACAGGGACGGATCACCCCTCCACTTT
TRBV2	-	TRBD2	TRBJ2-7	CASSEVAGGHEQYF	TGTGCCAGCAGTGAGGTAGCGGGGGGGCACGAGCAGTACTTC
TRBV2	-	TRBD2	TRBJ2-4	CASSGTTSPWGAKNIQYF	TGTGCCAGCAGTGGCACGACTAGCCCTTGGGGAGCCAAAAACATTCAGTACTTC
TRBV2	-	-	TRBJ2-5	CASSEDIGPETQYF	TGTGCCAGCAGTGAAGATATAGGCCCAGAGACCCAGTACTTC
TRBV6-5	-	-	TRBJ1-4	CASSYAGVRNEKLFF	TGTGCCAGCAGTTATGCAGGAGTACGGAATGAAAAACTGTTTTTT
TRBV6-5	-	TRBD1	TRBJ1-5	CASRQQGGHQPQHF	TGTGCCAGCAGACAACAGGGGGGGCATCAGCCCCAGCATTTT
TRBV2	-	-	TRBJ2-1	CARIRNNEQFF	TGTGCCCGAATCAGAAACAATGAGCAGTTCTTC
TRBV7-3	-	-	TRBJ2-3	CASSSDSTDTQYF	TGTGCCAGCAGCTCGGACAGCACAGATACGCAGTATTTT
TRBV5-1	-	-	TRBJ1-1	CASSSDRLPSSAFF	TGCGCCAGCAGCTCCGACCGCCTTCCCTCCTCAGCTTTCTTT
TRBV30	-	TRBD2	TRBJ2-7	CAWSVEGLAYEQYF	TGTGCCTGGAGTGTTGAAGGACTAGCGTACGAGCAGTACTTC
TRBV5-6	-	-	TRBJ1-5	CASSLFAGNQPQHF	TGTGCCAGCAGCCTCTTTGCAGGGAATCAGCCCCAGCATTTT
TRBV9	-	-	TRBJ2-2	CASSPRQVSNTGELFF	TGTGCCAGCAGCCCCCGACAGGTTTCGAACACCGGGGAGCTGTTTTTT
TRBV6-2/TRBV6-3	-	-	TRBJ2-1	CASSYPPGFYNEQFF	TGTGCCAGCAGCTATCCACCTGGATTCTACAATGAGCAGTTCTTC
TRBV3-1/TRBV3-2	-	TRBD2	TRBJ2-2	CASSRRTSGRGLVGGELFF	TGTGCCAGCAGCCGACGGACTAGCGGGAGAGGTCTGGTGGGCGGGGAGCTGTTTTTT
TRBV29-1	-	-	TRBJ1-2	CSVEEGYPNYGYTF	TGCAGCGTTGAAGAAGGCTATCCTAACTATGGCTACACCTTC
TRBV6-2/TRBV6-3	once	-	TRBJ1-2	CASSFYTYYGYTF	TGTGCCAGCAGTTTCTACACCTACTATGGCTACACCTTC
TRBV19	once	TRBD1	TRBJ1-5	CATRDRGLSNQPQHF	TGTGCCACCCGGGACAGGGGGCTTAGCAATCAGCCCCAGCATTTT
TRBV6-4	-	-	TRBJ2-1	CASSDSDYNEQFF	TGTGCCAGCAGTGACTCGGACTACAATGAGCAGTTCTTC
TRBV5-1	-	TRBD2	TRBJ2-7	CASRFGTSAYEQYF	TGCGCCAGCAGGTTCGGGACTAGCGCCTACGAGCAGTACTTC
TRBV4-1	-	TRBD2	TRBJ2-3	CASSRWPIIAGGRNTQYF	TGCGCCAGCAGCCGGTGGCCAATAATAGCGGGGGGTAGGAATACGCAGTATTTT
TRBV5-6	-	-	TRBJ1-1	CASRDGWNTEAFF	TGTGCCAGCAGGGATGGGTGGAACACTGAAGCTTTCTTT
TRBV5-1	-	TRBD2	TRBJ2-1	CASSQAGGGGSYNEQFF	TGCGCCAGCAGCCAGGCGGGAGGGGGAGGGTCCTACAATGAGCAGTTCTTC